Listed below are T cell receptor beta chains from one sample, sequenced in a study of T-cell memory formation after mild COVID-19. TCRdb reanalysed the 5' RACE reads using MiXCR and keeps one entry per CDR3 protein. The top ten hold 3% to 4.5% of the sample, which has around 220,000 distinct CDR3 sequences, about a sixth seen once. Source material: PBMCs or a T cell subset sorted from them (not recorded which). The source of these receptors is a man between 18 and 29 years old who had mild COVID-19 (a few samples of this study predate the infection). Cell type and time point are not known. Each CDR3 is given with its conserved first and last residue. D genes are given only for firm matches. Rows may omit the clone size; those that give it use once, few, many or a size class.

clone size: few; J gene: TRBJ1-2; V gene: TRBV7-9; D gene: -; CDR3 protein: CASSLATGVGYGYTF; CDR3 DNA: TGTGCCAGCAGCTTAGCGACGGGGGTTGGCTATGGCTACACCTTC
clone size: -; J gene: TRBJ1-1; V gene: TRBV7-6; D gene: -; CDR3 protein: CASSHPLGGATEAFF; CDR3 DNA: TGTGCCAGCAGCCACCCACTTGGGGGGGCCACTGAAGCTTTCTTT
clone size: -; J gene: TRBJ1-5; V gene: TRBV19; D gene: -; CDR3 protein: CASSIPRNNQPQHF; CDR3 DNA: TGTGCCAGTAGTATCCCCAGGAACAATCAGCCCCAGCATTTT
clone size: -; J gene: TRBJ2-5; V gene: TRBV2; D gene: TRBD1; CDR3 protein: CAGGQFQETQYF; CDR3 DNA: TGTGCCGGGGGACAGTTCCAAGAGACCCAGTACTTC
clone size: few; J gene: TRBJ2-5; V gene: TRBV4-3; D gene: -; CDR3 protein: CASSPGGVPGGETQYF; CDR3 DNA: TGCGCCAGCAGCCCGGGTGGAGTCCCTGGGGGGGAGACCCAGTACTTC
clone size: -; J gene: TRBJ1-3; V gene: TRBV12-3/TRBV12-4; D gene: -; CDR3 protein: CASRTTGRRNTIYF; CDR3 DNA: TGTGCCAGCAGGACAACAGGGCGCAGAAACACCATATATTTT
clone size: -; J gene: TRBJ2-5; V gene: TRBV2; D gene: -; CDR3 protein: CASSASRGQETQYF; CDR3 DNA: TGTGCCAGCAGTGCCTCTCGGGGCCAAGAGACCCAGTACTTC
clone size: -; J gene: TRBJ2-1; V gene: TRBV5-1; D gene: -; CDR3 protein: CASSYGPYLFF; CDR3 DNA: TGCGCCAGCAGCTACGGGCCGTACTTGTTCTTC
clone size: many; J gene: TRBJ1-3; V gene: TRBV25-1; D gene: -; CDR3 protein: CASTSSGNTIYF; CDR3 DNA: TGTGCCAGCACTTCTTCTGGAAACACCATATATTTT
clone size: -; J gene: TRBJ2-5; V gene: TRBV7-3; D gene: -; CDR3 protein: CASSFSGTPETQYF; CDR3 DNA: TGTGCCAGCAGCTTCTCCGGGACTCCTGAGACCCAGTACTTC
clone size: few; J gene: TRBJ1-2; V gene: TRBV6-5; D gene: -; CDR3 protein: CASSQDSGYGYTF; CDR3 DNA: TGTGCCAGCAGCCAGGACAGCGGCTATGGCTACACCTTC
clone size: -; J gene: TRBJ1-2; V gene: TRBV20-1; D gene: -; CDR3 protein: CSAYDRSYGYTF; CDR3 DNA: TGCAGTGCCTACGACCGTAGCTATGGCTACACCTTC
clone size: -; J gene: TRBJ1-4; V gene: TRBV6-5; D gene: -; CDR3 protein: CASSYRFNEKLFF; CDR3 DNA: TGTGCCAGCAGTTACAGGTTTAATGAAAAACTGTTTTTT
clone size: -; J gene: TRBJ1-5; V gene: TRBV20-1; D gene: -; CDR3 protein: CSARVGGAAGQPQHF; CDR3 DNA: TGCAGTGCTAGAGTGGGGGGCGCAGCGGGTCAGCCCCAGCATTTT
clone size: -; J gene: TRBJ1-4; V gene: TRBV7-8; D gene: -; CDR3 protein: CASSFGEKLFF; CDR3 DNA: TGTGCCAGCAGCTTTGGGGAAAAACTGTTTTTT
clone size: -; J gene: TRBJ2-3; V gene: TRBV9; D gene: -; CDR3 protein: CASSGRLGVRIGADTQYF; CDR3 DNA: TGTGCCAGCAGCGGAAGACTAGGGGTAAGGATCGGGGCAGATACGCAGTATTTT
clone size: -; J gene: TRBJ2-5; V gene: TRBV10-3; D gene: TRBD1; CDR3 protein: CATQGAVETQYF; CDR3 DNA: TGTGCCACCCAGGGGGCCGTGGAGACCCAGTACTTC
clone size: once; J gene: TRBJ2-7; V gene: TRBV11-2; D gene: TRBD1; CDR3 protein: CASSQPGQGAYEQYF; CDR3 DNA: TGTGCCAGCAGCCAACCGGGACAGGGCGCCTACGAGCAGTACTTC
clone size: few; J gene: TRBJ2-4; V gene: TRBV5-1; D gene: TRBD2; CDR3 protein: CASSLDGPGGKNIQYF; CDR3 DNA: TGCGCCAGCAGCTTGGATGGTCCGGGGGGCAAAAACATTCAGTACTTC
clone size: -; J gene: TRBJ1-5; V gene: TRBV20-1; D gene: -; CDR3 protein: CSASVPNQPQHF; CDR3 DNA: TGCAGTGCGTCGGTCCCAAATCAGCCCCAGCATTTT
clone size: few; J gene: TRBJ2-5; V gene: TRBV12-3/TRBV12-4; D gene: TRBD1; CDR3 protein: CASTRDSQTQYF; CDR3 DNA: TGTGCCAGCACTAGGGACAGCCAGACCCAGTACTTC
clone size: few; J gene: TRBJ2-2; V gene: TRBV9; D gene: TRBD2; CDR3 protein: CASSVNSGGPNTGELFF; CDR3 DNA: TGTGCCAGCAGCGTAAATAGCGGGGGACCAAACACCGGGGAGCTGTTTTTT
clone size: many; J gene: TRBJ2-7; V gene: TRBV23-1; D gene: -; CDR3 protein: CASSPLTGHYEQYF; CDR3 DNA: TGCGCCAGCAGTCCGTTGACAGGCCACTACGAGCAGTACTTC
clone size: -; J gene: TRBJ1-2; V gene: TRBV5-1; D gene: TRBD1; CDR3 protein: CASSGTGERGYTF; CDR3 DNA: TGCGCCAGCAGCGGGACAGGGGAGAGAGGCTACACCTTC
clone size: many; J gene: TRBJ1-2; V gene: TRBV12-3/TRBV12-4; D gene: -; CDR3 protein: CASSPVSSYGYTF; CDR3 DNA: TGTGCCAGCAGTCCCGTCTCTAGCTATGGCTACACCTTC
clone size: few; J gene: TRBJ2-3; V gene: TRBV15; D gene: TRBD2; CDR3 protein: CATSREQTGGAQYF; CDR3 DNA: TGTGCCACCAGCAGAGAACAGACGGGGGGGGCGCAGTATTTT
clone size: -; J gene: TRBJ1-3; V gene: TRBV20-1; D gene: -; CDR3 protein: CSAWAINTIYF; CDR3 DNA: TGCAGCGCTTGGGCGATAAACACCATATATTTT
clone size: -; J gene: TRBJ1-5; V gene: TRBV12-3/TRBV12-4; D gene: -; CDR3 protein: CASRGSGAQPQHF; CDR3 DNA: TGTGCCAGCAGAGGATCGGGGGCTCAGCCCCAGCATTTT
clone size: many; J gene: TRBJ2-1; V gene: TRBV7-2; D gene: -; CDR3 protein: CASSPGQPNEQFF; CDR3 DNA: TGTGCCAGCAGCCCGGGCCAACCCAATGAGCAGTTCTTC
clone size: -; J gene: TRBJ1-4; V gene: TRBV7-9; D gene: -; CDR3 protein: CASSLELGVKEKLFF; CDR3 DNA: TGTGCCAGCAGCTTAGAGTTGGGGGTGAAAGAAAAACTGTTTTTT
clone size: -; J gene: TRBJ2-3; V gene: TRBV7-2; D gene: TRBD2; CDR3 protein: CASSHNLAGEGTDTQYF; CDR3 DNA: TGTGCCAGCAGTCATAACCTAGCGGGGGAGGGGACAGATACGCAGTATTTT
clone size: few; J gene: TRBJ1-6; V gene: TRBV6-5; D gene: -; CDR3 protein: CASSLGRSSNSPLHF; CDR3 DNA: TGTGCCAGCAGTCTCGGACGGTCGAGTAATTCACCCCTCCACTTT
clone size: -; J gene: TRBJ2-1; V gene: TRBV11-2; D gene: -; CDR3 protein: CASSYRRSSYNEQFF; CDR3 DNA: TGTGCCAGCAGCTACAGGCGCAGCTCCTACAATGAGCAGTTCTTC
clone size: -; J gene: TRBJ1-2; V gene: TRBV11-2; D gene: -; CDR3 protein: CASSRGHRSNYGYTF; CDR3 DNA: TGTGCCAGCAGCAGAGGACACCGGTCGAACTATGGCTACACCTTC
clone size: few; J gene: TRBJ2-5; V gene: TRBV12-3/TRBV12-4; D gene: TRBD1; CDR3 protein: CASRSTGGETQYF; CDR3 DNA: TGTGCCAGCAGATCGACAGGGGGGGAGACCCAGTACTTC
clone size: many; J gene: TRBJ2-4; V gene: TRBV7-2; D gene: -; CDR3 protein: CASSPYGTEKNIQYF; CDR3 DNA: TGTGCCAGCAGCCCATACGGGACGGAGAAAAACATTCAGTACTTC
clone size: -; J gene: TRBJ2-7; V gene: TRBV15; D gene: -; CDR3 protein: CATSRVPYEQYF; CDR3 DNA: TGTGCCACCAGCAGGGTCCCCTACGAGCAGTACTTC
clone size: -; J gene: TRBJ1-4; V gene: TRBV11-2; D gene: -; CDR3 protein: CASSLGVTNEKLFF; CDR3 DNA: TGTGCCAGCAGCCTGGGGGTGACTAATGAAAAACTGTTTTTT
clone size: many; J gene: TRBJ2-2; V gene: TRBV7-2; D gene: -; CDR3 protein: CASSFRLNTGELFF; CDR3 DNA: TGTGCCAGCAGCTTCCGTCTGAACACCGGGGAGCTGTTTTTT
clone size: few; J gene: TRBJ2-5; V gene: TRBV5-1; D gene: -; CDR3 protein: CASSLPGRNQETQYF; CDR3 DNA: TGCGCCAGCAGCTTGCCCGGGCGAAACCAAGAGACCCAGTACTTC
clone size: many; J gene: TRBJ2-5; V gene: TRBV3-1; D gene: -; CDR3 protein: CASSQEGFGTQYF; CDR3 DNA: TGTGCCAGCAGCCAAGAGGGGTTTGGGACCCAGTACTTC
clone size: -; J gene: TRBJ2-2; V gene: TRBV2; D gene: -; CDR3 protein: CATTLGGHTPGELFF; CDR3 DNA: TGTGCCACCACCCTCGGGGGGCATACACCCGGGGAGCTGTTTTTT
clone size: -; J gene: TRBJ1-5; V gene: TRBV4-2; D gene: TRBD1; CDR3 protein: CASSQEGQGWSNQPQHF; CDR3 DNA: TGTGCCAGCAGCCAAGAGGGACAGGGGTGGAGCAATCAGCCCCAGCATTTT
clone size: few; J gene: TRBJ2-5; V gene: TRBV12-3/TRBV12-4; D gene: -; CDR3 protein: CASSLWGGAQETQYF; CDR3 DNA: TGTGCCAGCAGTTTGTGGGGGGGGGCCCAAGAGACCCAGTACTTC
clone size: few; J gene: TRBJ1-2; V gene: TRBV5-6; D gene: -; CDR3 protein: CASSFLSGQGYTF; CDR3 DNA: TGTGCCAGCAGCTTTCTCTCAGGTCAAGGCTACACCTTC
clone size: few; J gene: TRBJ2-1; V gene: TRBV7-2; D gene: TRBD1; CDR3 protein: CASSRWDRGNEQFF; CDR3 DNA: TGTGCCAGCAGCCGATGGGACAGGGGCAATGAGCAGTTCTTC
clone size: -; J gene: TRBJ2-1; V gene: TRBV29-1; D gene: -; CDR3 protein: CSVKGGPNEQFF; CDR3 DNA: TGCAGCGTAAAAGGGGGGCCCAATGAGCAGTTCTTC
clone size: few; J gene: TRBJ2-7; V gene: TRBV6-5; D gene: -; CDR3 protein: CASSYGTEQYF; CDR3 DNA: TGTGCCAGCAGTTACGGTACGGAGCAGTACTTC
clone size: few; J gene: TRBJ1-5; V gene: TRBV9; D gene: TRBD1; CDR3 protein: CASSVQGASNQPQHF; CDR3 DNA: TGTGCCAGCAGCGTTCAGGGGGCGAGCAATCAGCCCCAGCATTTT
clone size: -; J gene: TRBJ2-3; V gene: TRBV5-1; D gene: TRBD2; CDR3 protein: CASSPQAGGTDTQYF; CDR3 DNA: TGCGCCAGCAGCCCACAAGCGGGGGGCACAGATACGCAGTATTTT
clone size: few; J gene: TRBJ2-3; V gene: TRBV28; D gene: TRBD2; CDR3 protein: CASSPQGLAGDTQYF; CDR3 DNA: TGTGCCAGCAGTCCTCAAGGGCTAGCGGGGGATACGCAGTATTTT
clone size: -; J gene: TRBJ1-5; V gene: TRBV20-1; D gene: TRBD1; CDR3 protein: CSAVDRGGEPQHF; CDR3 DNA: TGCAGTGCCGTTGACAGGGGAGGAGAGCCCCAGCATTTT
clone size: many; J gene: TRBJ2-3; V gene: TRBV28; D gene: -; CDR3 protein: CASRQGSGTQYF; CDR3 DNA: TGTGCCAGCAGACAGGGAAGTGGTACGCAGTATTTT
clone size: few; J gene: TRBJ2-5; V gene: TRBV5-1; D gene: -; CDR3 protein: CASSLIGAGQETQYF; CDR3 DNA: TGCGCCAGCAGCTTGATAGGGGCGGGTCAAGAGACCCAGTACTTC
clone size: few; J gene: TRBJ1-1; V gene: TRBV20-1; D gene: TRBD1; CDR3 protein: CSARVQGWVEAFF; CDR3 DNA: TGCAGTGCTAGAGTACAGGGGTGGGTTGAAGCTTTCTTT
clone size: -; J gene: TRBJ1-6; V gene: TRBV12-3/TRBV12-4; D gene: TRBD1; CDR3 protein: CASRSRDRGRLSKNSPLHF; CDR3 DNA: TGTGCCAGCAGATCTCGGGACAGGGGGCGGTTAAGCAAGAATTCACCCCTCCACTTT
clone size: few; J gene: TRBJ1-5; V gene: TRBV5-1; D gene: -; CDR3 protein: CASSLEGPPFNQPQHF; CDR3 DNA: TGCGCCAGCAGCTTGGAGGGGCCTCCCTTCAATCAGCCCCAGCATTTT
clone size: many; J gene: TRBJ2-2; V gene: TRBV5-1; D gene: TRBD1; CDR3 protein: CASSLSQGTGELFF; CDR3 DNA: TGCGCCAGCAGCTTGTCACAGGGGACCGGGGAGCTGTTTTTT
clone size: many; J gene: TRBJ1-5; V gene: TRBV5-1; D gene: -; CDR3 protein: CASSLYGNQPQHF; CDR3 DNA: TGCGCCAGCAGCTTGTACGGCAATCAGCCCCAGCATTTT